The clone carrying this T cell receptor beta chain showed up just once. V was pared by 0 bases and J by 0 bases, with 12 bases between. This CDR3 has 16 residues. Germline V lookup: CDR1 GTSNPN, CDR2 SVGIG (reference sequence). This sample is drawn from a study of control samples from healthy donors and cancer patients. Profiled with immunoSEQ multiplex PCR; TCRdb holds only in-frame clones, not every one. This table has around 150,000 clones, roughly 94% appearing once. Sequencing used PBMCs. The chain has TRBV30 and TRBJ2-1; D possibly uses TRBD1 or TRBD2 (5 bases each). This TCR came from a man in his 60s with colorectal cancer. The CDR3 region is CAWSVRDASSYNEQFF. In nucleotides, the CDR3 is TGTGCCTGGAGTGTAAGGGACGCCAGCTCCTACAATGAGCAGTTCTTC.